This passage covers 13 T cell receptor beta chains from one sample sequenced in a study of somatic mutations in cytotoxic T cells in rheumatoid arthritis. TCRdb's table, derived via immunoSEQ multiplex PCR, lists solely in-frame clones and lacks some. Of some 27,000 clones in the sample, just under 75% were seen once. What was sequenced was CD8+ T cells sorted from blood. Source of these receptors: a woman between 18 and 29 years old in good health.

This clone occurred a few times. The chain has TRBV9 and TRBJ1-3, with a weak D call TRBD1 (5 bases). The CDR3 length is 15 residues. V was pared by 4 bases and J by 2 bases, with 13 bases between. Germline V lookup: CDR1 SGDLS, CDR2 YYNGEE. The CDR3 coding sequence is TGTGCCAGCAGCCCGGGGGGAGCGGCTGGAAACACCATATATTTT. Translation gives CASSPGGAAGNTIYF. Based on the CDR3 plus reference TRBV9 and TRBJ1-3, the full variable domain is DSGVTQTPKHLITATGQRVTLRCSPRSGDLSVYWYQQSLDQGLQFLIQYYNGEERAKGNILERFSAQQFPDLHSELNLSSLELGDSALYFCASSPGGAAGNTIYFGEGSWLTVV.

The chain couples TRBV28 to TRBJ2-1, with 7 bases aligning to TRBD2. The CDR3 is 16 residues long. Germline trimming cut 3 bases from V and 10 bases from J; bases unmatched to any gene: 15. From germline, CDR1 is MDHEN and CDR2 SYDVKM. The CDR3 reads CASSFISERGPWEQFF. The CDR3 DNA reads TGTGCCAGCAGTTTCATCAGTGAGCGGGGTCCATGGGAGCAGTTCTTC.

The chain couples TRBV27 to TRBJ1-4; maybe TRBD1 (5 bases). Trimming shortened V by 3 bases and J by 8 bases, and 16 bases separated the two germline ends. The germline CDR1 and CDR2 sequences are MNHEY and SMNVEV (reference sequence). CDR3 length equals 15 residues. This chain's CDR3 is CASSLTLGGGEKLFF. CDR3 DNA: TGTGCCAGCAGTTTGACGCTTGGGGGAGGCGAAAAACTGTTTTTT.

The chain carries TRBV23-1 and TRBJ1-2, with no clear D. TRBV23-1 has ORF status, its function being uncertain. The CDR3 spans 15 residues. V lost 0 bases, J lost 8 bases, and 16 bases lay in between. CDR3 sequence (DNA): TGCGCCAGCAGTCAATCGTCCGACCACCCCCGGGGCTACACCTTC. Translating gives CASSQSSDHPRGYTF.

V usage is TRBV6-1 and J usage is TRBJ1-1, with a possible D match to TRBD1 (6 bases). The CDR3 is made up of 18 amino acids. Trimming cost V 0 bases and J 3 bases, with 20 bases left between them. Germline loops: CDR1 MNHNS, CDR2 SASEGT. The CDR3 nucleotides are TGTGCCAGCAGTGAAGCGCCCGGAGCAGGGGTTATCGACACTGAAGCTTTCTTT. It encodes CASSEAPGAGVIDTEAFF.

The gene calls are TRBV13 and TRBJ2-1; 7 bases line up with TRBD1. Germline CDR1 reads PRHDT; CDR2 reads FYEKMQ (reference sequence). The CDR3 is made up of 16 amino acids. Trimming at V came to 0 bases and at J to 7 bases, leaving 9 bases not matched to a gene. The DNA of the CDR3 is TGTGCCAGCAGCTTAGGCCTAGGACAGGCTGGGAATGAGCAGTTCTTC. As protein: CASSLGLGQAGNEQFF.

The gene calls are TRBV6-1 and TRBJ2-7; no definite D call. The CDR3 is 12 residues long. V was pared by 4 bases and J by 5 bases, with 9 bases between. Looked up from germline, CDR1 is MNHNS and CDR2 is SASEGT. DNA of the CDR3: TGTGCCAGCAGTGTCCACACAAACGAGCAGTACGTC. Its protein is CASSVHTNEQYV.

V usage is TRBV15 and J usage is TRBJ2-6, with D tentatively TRBD2 (6 bases). V gave up 3 bases and J gave up 1 base, with 10 bases separating them. Germline lookup yields CDR1 LNHNV and CDR2 YYDKDF (reference sequence). The CDR3 has 16 residues. Here the CDR3 reads CATSRLGGSGANVLTF. DNA for the CDR3: TGTGCCACCAGCAGGTTGGGAGGATCTGGGGCCAACGTCCTGACTTTC.

In its sample, this clone was seen a few times. The chain joins TRBV9 to TRBJ1-1; tentatively, D is TRBD1 (5 bases). V lost 0 bases, J lost 0 bases, and 9 bases lay in between. Germline V CDR1 and CDR2: SGDLS, YYNGEE. The CDR3 is 15 residues long. CDR3 coding DNA: TGTGCCAGCAGCGTAGGAGACAGACTGAACACTGAAGCTTTCTTT. Protein sequence: CASSVGDRLNTEAFF.

The CDR3 loop reads CASTLGGGDYGYTF. The CDR3 DNA is TGTGCCAGCACCCTGGGCGGGGGGGACTATGGCTACACCTTC. The chain joins TRBV9 to TRBJ1-2, with D tentatively TRBD1 (5 bases). The germline CDR1 and CDR2 sequences are SGDLS and YYNGEE. V was shortened by 6 bases and J by 3 bases, with 15 bases between the two germline ends. This CDR3 comprises 14 residues.

The J gene is TRBJ2-1, the V gene TRBV6-5; 9 positions agree with TRBD1. This CDR3 has 15 residues. Trimming took 2 bases from V and 10 from J; bases not matched to a gene: 9. CDR1 is MNHEY and CDR2 is SVGAGI in the germline V gene. The chain's CDR3 is CASSYTTGGGGEQFF. The CDR3 DNA reads TGTGCCAGCAGTTACACGACAGGGGGAGGGGGGGAGCAGTTCTTC.

The chain is built from TRBV11-2 and TRBJ1-5; D possibly corresponds to TRBD1 (6 bases). Germline lookup yields CDR1 SGHAT and CDR2 FQNNGV. Trimming took off 0 bases at V and 5 bases at J, with 14 bases between the two ends. The CDR3 contains 16 residues. CDR3 sequence: CASSLDGGRGHQPQHF. DNA of the CDR3: TGTGCCAGCAGCTTAGATGGCGGCAGGGGCCATCAGCCCCAGCATTTT. The variable domain in full, completed from reference TRBV11-2 and TRBJ1-5, reads EAGVAQSPRYKIIEKRQSVAFWCNPISGHATLYWYQQILGQGPKLLIQFQNNGVVDDSQLPKDRFSAERLKGVDSTLKIQPAKLEDSAVYLCASSLDGGRGHQPQHFGDGTRLSIL.

The V gene is TRBV28, the J gene TRBJ2-5, with D possibly matching TRBD2 (5 bases). Trimming removed 4 bases from V and 5 bases from J, with 14 bases in between. Looked up from germline, CDR1 is MDHEN and CDR2 is SYDVKM. The CDR3 is made up of 14 amino acids. Written as DNA, the CDR3 is TGTGCCAGCAGTTCCTCTTCGGGAACTGAGACCCAGTACTTC. Encoded protein: CASSSSSGTETQYF.